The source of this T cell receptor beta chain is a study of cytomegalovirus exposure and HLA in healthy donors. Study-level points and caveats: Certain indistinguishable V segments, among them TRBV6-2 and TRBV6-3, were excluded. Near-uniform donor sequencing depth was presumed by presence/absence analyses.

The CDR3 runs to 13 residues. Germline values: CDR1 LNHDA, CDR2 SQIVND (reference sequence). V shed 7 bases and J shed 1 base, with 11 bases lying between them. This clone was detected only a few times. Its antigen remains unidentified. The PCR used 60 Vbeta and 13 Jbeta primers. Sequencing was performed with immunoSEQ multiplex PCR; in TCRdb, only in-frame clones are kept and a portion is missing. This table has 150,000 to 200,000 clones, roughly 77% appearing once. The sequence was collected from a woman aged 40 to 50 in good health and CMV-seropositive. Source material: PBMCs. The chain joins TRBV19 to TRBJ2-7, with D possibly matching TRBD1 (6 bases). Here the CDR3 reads CASKAQGSYEQYF. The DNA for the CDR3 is TGTGCCAGTAAGGCACAGGGTTCCTACGAGCAGTACTTC.